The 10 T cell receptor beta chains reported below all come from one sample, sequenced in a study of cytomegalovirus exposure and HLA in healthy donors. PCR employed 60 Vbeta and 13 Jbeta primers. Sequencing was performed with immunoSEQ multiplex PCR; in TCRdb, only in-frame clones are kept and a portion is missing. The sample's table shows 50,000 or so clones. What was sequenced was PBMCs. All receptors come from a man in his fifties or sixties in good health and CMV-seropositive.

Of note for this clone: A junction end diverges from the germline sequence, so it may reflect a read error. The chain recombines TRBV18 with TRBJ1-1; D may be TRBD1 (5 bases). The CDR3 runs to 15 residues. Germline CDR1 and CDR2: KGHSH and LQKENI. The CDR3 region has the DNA TGTGCCAGCTCCCCACTTCAGGGTGGGGGGACTGAAGCTTTCTTT. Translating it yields CASSPLQGGGTEAFF.

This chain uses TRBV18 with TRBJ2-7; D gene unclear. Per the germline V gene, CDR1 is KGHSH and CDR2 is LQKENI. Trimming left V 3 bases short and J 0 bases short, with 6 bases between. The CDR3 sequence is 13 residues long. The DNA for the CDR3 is TGTGCCAGCTCACCTACTTCCTCCTACGAGCAGTACTTC. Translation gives CASSPTSSYEQYF. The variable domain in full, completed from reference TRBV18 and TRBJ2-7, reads NAGVMQNPRHLVRRRGQEARLRCSPMKGHSHVYWYRQLPEEGLKFMVYLQKENIIDESGMPKERFSAEFPKEGPSILRIQQVVRGDSAAYFCASSPTSSYEQYFGPGTRLTVT.

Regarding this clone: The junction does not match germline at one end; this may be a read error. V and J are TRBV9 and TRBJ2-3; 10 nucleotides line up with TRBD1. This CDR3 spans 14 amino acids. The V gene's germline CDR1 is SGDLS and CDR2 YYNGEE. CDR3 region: CASSVTGGTDKQYF. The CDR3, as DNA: TGTGCCAGCAGCGTGACAGGGGGCACAGATAAGCAGTATTTT.

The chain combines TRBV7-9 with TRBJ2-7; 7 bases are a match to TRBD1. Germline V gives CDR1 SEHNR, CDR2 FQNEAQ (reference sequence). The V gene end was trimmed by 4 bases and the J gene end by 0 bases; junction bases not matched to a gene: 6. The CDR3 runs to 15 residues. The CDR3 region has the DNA TGTGCCAGCAGCTCCTGGACAGGTTACTCCTACGAGCAGTACTTC. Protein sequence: CASSSWTGYSYEQYF.

The CDR3, as DNA: TGTGCCAGCTCACCCGGGACAGGGGGTTACGAGCAGTACTTC. Translation gives CASSPGTGGYEQYF. The V call is TRBV18, the J call TRBJ2-7; 11 bases align to TRBD1. Trimming removed 3 bases from V and 4 bases from J; junction bases left unmatched: 2. CDR3 length: 14 amino acids. Germline CDR1 reads KGHSH; CDR2 reads LQKENI. Together with reference TRBV18 and TRBJ2-7, the CDR3 gives the full variable domain: NAGVMQNPRHLVRRRGQEARLRCSPMKGHSHVYWYRQLPEEGLKFMVYLQKENIIDESGMPKERFSAEFPKEGPSILRIQQVVRGDSAAYFCASSPGTGGYEQYFGPGTRLTVT.

The CDR3 protein is CASSQEGGGDSNQPQHF. The CDR3 region has the DNA TGTGCCAGCAGCCAAGAGGGTGGAGGGGATAGCAATCAGCCCCAGCATTTT. The chain has TRBV4-2 and TRBJ1-5; D possibly corresponds to TRBD1 (5 bases). From germline, CDR1 is LGHNA and CDR2 YNFKEQ. CDR3 length equals 17 residues. Trimming took off 0 bases at V and 0 bases at J, with 12 bases between the two ends.

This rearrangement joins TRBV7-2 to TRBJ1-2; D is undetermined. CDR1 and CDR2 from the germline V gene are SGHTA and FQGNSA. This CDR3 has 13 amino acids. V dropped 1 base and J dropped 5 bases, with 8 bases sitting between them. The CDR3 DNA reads TGTGCCAGCAGCTTAGGGGCGTGGTATGGCTACACCTTC. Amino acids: CASSLGAWYGYTF.

For the CDR3, the DNA is TGTGCCAGTAAGACCCAGGGTAGGGACACTGAAGCTTTCTTT. Residues: CASKTQGRDTEAFF. The chain carries TRBV19 and TRBJ1-1; perhaps TRBD1 as D (5 bases). The CDR3 covers 14 residues. Trimming removed 7 bases from V and 3 bases from J, with 15 bases in between. Germline V gene lookup returns CDR1 LNHDA and CDR2 SQIVND (reference sequence). The whole variable domain, filled in from reference TRBV19 and TRBJ1-1, reads DGGITQSPKYLFRKEGQNVTLSCEQNLNHDAMYWYRQDPGQGLRLIYYSQIVNDFQKGDIAEGYSVSREKKESFPLTVTSAQKNPTAFYLCASKTQGRDTEAFFGQGTRLTVV.

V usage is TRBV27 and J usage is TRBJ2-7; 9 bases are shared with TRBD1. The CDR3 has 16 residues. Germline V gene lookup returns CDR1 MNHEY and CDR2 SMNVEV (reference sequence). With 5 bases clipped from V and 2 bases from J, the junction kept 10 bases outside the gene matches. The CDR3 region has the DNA TGTGCCAGCAGTCCTACGACAGGGGGGACCCCCTACGAGCAGTACTTC. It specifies CASSPTTGGTPYEQYF.

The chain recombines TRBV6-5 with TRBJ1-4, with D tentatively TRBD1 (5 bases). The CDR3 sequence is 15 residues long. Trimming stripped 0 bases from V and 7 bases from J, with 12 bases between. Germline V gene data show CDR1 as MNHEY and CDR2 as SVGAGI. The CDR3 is CASSYSGGRSEKLFF. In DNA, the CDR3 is TGTGCCAGCAGTTACTCGGGGGGACGGAGTGAAAAACTGTTTTTT.